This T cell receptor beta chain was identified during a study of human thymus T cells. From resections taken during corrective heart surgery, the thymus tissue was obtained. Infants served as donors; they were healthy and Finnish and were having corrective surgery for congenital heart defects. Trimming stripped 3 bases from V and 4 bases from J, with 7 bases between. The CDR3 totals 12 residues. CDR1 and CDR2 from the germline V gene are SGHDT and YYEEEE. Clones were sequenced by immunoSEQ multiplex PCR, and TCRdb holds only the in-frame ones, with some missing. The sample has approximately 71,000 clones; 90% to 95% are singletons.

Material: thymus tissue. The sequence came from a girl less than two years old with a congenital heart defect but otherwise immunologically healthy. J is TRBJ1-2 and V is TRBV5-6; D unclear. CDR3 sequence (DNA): TGTGCCAGCAGCTGGGCAAGCTATGGCTACACCTTC. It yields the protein CASSWASYGYTF.